Each of the 14 T cell receptor beta chains below was sequenced from the same sample in a study of cytomegalovirus exposure and HLA in healthy donors. Some clones are missing from TCRdb's copy, which holds only in-frame ones; the method was immunoSEQ multiplex PCR. The sample shows roughly 120,000 clones, around 87% of them seen only once. Sequencing was carried out using PBMCs. Source of these receptors: a woman aged 25 to 39 in good health and CMV-seropositive.

This chain uses TRBV7-9 with TRBJ2-2, with a tentative D call TRBD2 (6 bases). The CDR3 sequence is 15 residues long. CDR1 is SEHNR, CDR2 FQNEAQ, per germline (reference sequence). V lost 2 bases and J 4 bases, leaving 11 bases between the germline ends. The CDR3 sequence is CASSLIRGGTGELFF. The CDR3 DNA is TGTGCCAGCAGCTTAATAAGGGGAGGCACCGGGGAGCTGTTTTTT.

This chain links TRBV9 with TRBJ2-1, with unresolved D. V was shortened by 5 bases and J by 0 bases, with 12 bases between the two germline ends. The germline gives CDR1 SGDLS, CDR2 YYNGEE. This CDR3 spans 15 amino acids. The CDR3 DNA sequence: TGTGCCAGCAGTTCCCAACCGAGCTCCTACAATGAGCAGTTCTTC. Translating it yields CASSSQPSSYNEQFF. The entire variable domain, with the rest obtained from reference TRBV9 and TRBJ2-1, is as follows: DSGVTQTPKHLITATGQRVTLRCSPRSGDLSVYWYQQSLDQGLQFLIQYYNGEERAKGNILERFSAQQFPDLHSELNLSSLELGDSALYFCASSSQPSSYNEQFFGPGTRLTVL.

The rearrangement links TRBV6-1 to TRBJ2-3; 11 bases match TRBD2. The CDR3 is 17 residues long. Germline assignment: CDR1 MNHNS and CDR2 SASEGT. Trimming took 1 base from V and 0 from J; bases not matched to a gene: 3. DNA for the CDR3: TGTGCCAGCAGTGAAGGGACTAGCGGGTTTAGCACAGATACGCAGTATTTT. Translated: CASSEGTSGFSTDTQYF.

The J gene is TRBJ2-6, the V gene TRBV25-1; tentatively, D is TRBD1 (5 bases). The CDR3 is 15 amino acids. Germline V lookup: CDR1 MGHDK, CDR2 SYGVNS. Trimming stripped 7 bases from V and 2 bases from J, with 12 bases between. The CDR3 region has the DNA TGTGCCAGCAACTCAGCCAGGGCTGGGGCCAACGTCCTGACTTTC. Its translation is CASNSARAGANVLTF.

The chain recombines TRBV5-6 with TRBJ2-3; D might be TRBD1 (6 bases). V lost 0 bases to trimming and J lost 2 bases, with 10 bases between them. This CDR3 region has 15 residues. From germline, CDR1 is SGHDT and CDR2 YYEEEE. The CDR3 loop reads CASSLAPGATDTQYF. The DNA for the CDR3 is TGTGCCAGCAGCTTGGCGCCAGGGGCCACAGATACGCAGTATTTT.

The V gene is TRBV19, the J gene TRBJ1-2; possibly TRBD1 for D (5 bases). Germline V CDR1 and CDR2: LNHDA, SQIVND (reference sequence). V lost 5 bases to trimming and J lost 12 bases, with 16 bases between them. The CDR3 is made up of 12 amino acids. DNA of the CDR3: TGTGCCAGTAGTTTACGTCGGGACTTTCACACCTTC. The encoded protein is CASSLRRDFHTF.

As to this clone: This sample includes further DNA sequences coding for the same CDR3. The rearrangement uses TRBV28 and TRBJ2-7; D is unresolved. Germline V lookup: CDR1 MDHEN, CDR2 SYDVKM. The CDR3 spans 11 residues. V was trimmed by 4 bases and J by 3 bases, leaving 4 bases between them. CDR3 sequence: CASSSYYEQYF. As DNA, the CDR3 is TGTGCCAGCAGTTCCTACTACGAGCAGTACTTC.

The chain joins TRBV28 to TRBJ2-2; 8 nucleotides align to TRBD1. This CDR3 contains 15 residues. Trimming cost V 5 bases and J 5 bases; bases outside gene matches: 7. Germline V lookup: CDR1 MDHEN, CDR2 SYDVKM. CDR3 DNA sequence: TGTGCCAGCAGTACTCGACAGGGGAGTACCGGGGAGCTGTTTTTT. Translation: CASSTRQGSTGELFF.

The gene calls are TRBV4-3 and TRBJ2-1; no firm D call. The CDR3 extends over 12 amino acids. V gave up 0 bases and J gave up 7 bases, with 4 bases separating them. CDR1 is LGHNA, CDR2 YSLEER, per germline. CDR3 DNA: TGCGCCAGCAGCCAAGACAGAAATGAGCAGTTCTTC. It encodes CASSQDRNEQFF.

This clone was detected only a few times. The rearrangement links TRBV7-9 to TRBJ2-7; the match to TRBD1 covers 7 bases. Germline CDR1 is SEHNR and CDR2 is FQNEAQ (reference sequence). CDR3 size: 12 residues. The V and J ends lost 5 bases and 6 bases, in that order; junction bases with no gene match: 4. The CDR3 nucleotides are TGTGCCAGCAGCCAAACAGGGGTCGAGCAGTACTTC. This encodes CASSQTGVEQYF.

V is TRBV6-1 and J is TRBJ2-2, with TRBD1 matching over 11 bases. The germline V gene has CDR1 MNHNS and CDR2 SASEGT. CDR3 size: 14 residues. V was clipped by 7 bases and J by 8 bases; unmatched bases: 6. In DNA, the CDR3 is TGTGCCAGCATCAGGACAGGGGGCTATGGGGAGCTGTTTTTT. Translation: CASIRTGGYGELFF.

The chain carries TRBV18 and TRBJ2-3; 8 bases match TRBD2. This CDR3 region has 15 residues. V trimming: 3 bases; J trimming: 2 bases; junction bases outside the gene matches: 4. CDR1 KGHSH and CDR2 LQKENI come from the germline V gene. CDR3 sequence reads: CASSPSGSNTDTQYF. The CDR3 bases are TGTGCCAGCTCACCGAGCGGGAGCAACACAGATACGCAGTATTTT.

This clone appeared once. V gene TRBV7-2 combines with J gene TRBJ1-2; 9 nucleotides align to TRBD1. J lost 8 bases, V lost 6 bases, and 16 bases had no gene match. Germline V gives CDR1 SGHTA, CDR2 FQGNSA. The CDR3 has 16 residues. The CDR3 DNA is TGTGCCAGCAGTCCGAAACTTCCCGGGACAGGGCCCGGCTACACCTTC. Its translation is CASSPKLPGTGPGYTF.

This chain links TRBV5-1 with TRBJ2-3; 8 bases line up with TRBD2. With V trimmed by 0 bases and J by 4 bases, 4 bases remained unmatched. Germline CDR1 and CDR2: SGHRS and YFSETQ. The CDR3 runs to 15 residues. CDR3 loop: CASSLGTSKADTQYF. The CDR3 DNA reads as TGCGCCAGCAGCTTGGGGACTAGCAAAGCAGATACGCAGTATTTT.